This T cell receptor beta chain was profiled in a study of shared clonotypes between healthy human individuals. The assay ran at deep level. Assay: immunoSEQ multiplex PCR; the TCRdb copy retains only in-frame clones and omits some. The data hold around 980,000 clones, with around three quarters observed a single time. Healthy HIV-negative adults with no recent acute infections or vaccinations were recruited as donors. Trimming pared 2 bases from V and 6 bases from J, leaving 12 bases between. The CDR3 has 14 residues. Germline assignment: CDR1 SGHRS and CDR2 YFSETQ. Study conclusions and caveats: Estimated richness was generally greater in naive than memory subsets. The expectation was that sequencing depth would affect clonotype sharing among donors.

Comment on this clone: Its antigen is not known.

Sequencing input: memory CD4+ T cells from PBMCs. Subset reported: CD45RA-negative fraction. This receptor was identified in a man between 18 and 35 years old in good health. Some clones in this sample may be carry-over from other donors' samples. This chain uses TRBV5-1 with TRBJ1-5, with D maybe TRBD1 (5 bases). The CDR3, as DNA: TGCGCCAGCAGCTTTGGGGGAAGAAGTCAGCCCCAGCATTTT. It translates to CASSFGGRSQPQHF.